The 6 T cell receptor beta chains below all came from one sample that was sequenced in a study of graft-versus-host responses after intestinal transplantation. Here immunoSEQ multiplex PCR was the method, and the copy in TCRdb shows in-frame clones only, minus some. This table has 40,000 to 55,000 clones, 75% to 95% appearing once. The sample consisted of PBMCs, taken 524 days after transplant. Receptors were obtained from a human patient who received an intestinal transplant, so some T cells may come from the graft donor.

The rearrangement links TRBV4-3 to TRBJ2-7; 9 nucleotides agree with TRBD2. The CDR3 consists of 17 residues. Unmatched junction bases numbered 9, after V lost 0 bases and J lost 3 bases. Per the germline V gene, CDR1 is LGHNA and CDR2 is YSLEER. The CDR3 DNA is TGCGCCAGCAGCCAAGAAATCTCGGGACTAGCCGACTACGAGCAGTACTTC. Its translation is CASSQEISGLADYEQYF.

The rearrangement links TRBV29-1 to TRBJ2-5, with 10 bases that match TRBD1. The CDR3 contains 12 residues. J lost 5 bases, V lost 6 bases, and 3 bases had no gene match. The germline V gene has CDR1 SQVTM and CDR2 ANQGSEA. The DNA of the CDR3 is TGCAGCGTCGGGACAGGGGTTGAGACCCAGTACTTC. Its protein product is CSVGTGVETQYF. Looking up the rest from reference TRBV29-1 and TRBJ2-5 gives the full variable domain: SAVISQKPSRDICQRGTSLTIQCQVDSQVTMMFWYRQQPGQSLTLIATANQGSEATYESGFVIDKFPISRPNLTFSTLTVSNMSPEDSSIYLCSVGTGVETQYFGPGTRLLVL.

The chain carries TRBV30 and TRBJ2-1; maybe TRBD2 (5 bases). This CDR3 comprises 15 residues. The ends were cut back, 0 bases at V and 0 bases at J, with 9 bases in the middle. Germline V gene lookup returns CDR1 GTSNPN and CDR2 SVGIG (reference sequence). CDR3 nucleotides: TGTGCCTGGAGTGTTTGGACTTCCTCCTACAATGAGCAGTTCTTC. Its translation is CAWSVWTSSYNEQFF.

The CDR3 DNA is TGTGCCAGCTCACCGGGGAACACTGAAGCTTTCTTT. Translating it yields CASSPGNTEAFF. The V call is TRBV18, the J call TRBJ1-1; no clear D gene. V was trimmed by 3 bases and J by 1 base, leaving 3 bases between them. Looked up from germline, CDR1 is KGHSH and CDR2 is LQKENI. CDR3 length equals 12 residues.

This rearrangement joins TRBV9 to TRBJ2-1, with D possibly TRBD2 on 6 matching bases. The CDR3 consists of 14 residues. V was cut by 3 bases and J by 3 bases, with 10 bases left in between. CDR1 is SGDLS, CDR2 YYNGEE, per germline. This chain's CDR3 is CASSEERVYNEQFF. The DNA of the CDR3 is TGTGCCAGCAGCGAGGAGCGGGTCTACAATGAGCAGTTCTTC.

The chain uses TRBV13 and TRBJ2-5; 8 bases line up with TRBD2. CDR3 size: 16 residues. Germline-derived CDR1 and CDR2 are PRHDT and FYEKMQ (reference sequence). The V and J ends lost 4 bases and 3 bases, in that order; junction bases with no gene match: 10. CDR3 region: CASSSLGAGVKETQYF. In DNA form, the CDR3 reads TGTGCCAGCAGCTCCCTGGGAGCGGGAGTGAAAGAGACCCAGTACTTC.